The 13 T cell receptor beta chains listed next were all sequenced from one sample in a study of response to subunit inactivated influenza vaccine. TCRdb passed the RT-PCR reads through MiXCR, listing each CDR3 protein once. Among under 200,000 distinct CDR3 sequences listed, around a tenth were seen once. The starting material was CD8+ T cells sorted from PBMCs, obtained roughly 24 months after vaccination. The receptor set was obtained from a man between 45 and 75 years old who received an inactivated influenza vaccine.

This clonotype was recorded many times. The chain recombines TRBV28 with TRBJ2-7; the D gene could be TRBD1 or TRBD2 (5 bases each). The CDR3 contains 16 residues. CDR1 MDHEN and CDR2 SYDVKM come from the germline V gene. V shed 3 bases and J shed 1 base, with 16 bases lying between them. The CDR3, as DNA: TGTGCCAGCAGTTTCCACCGGGACGAACTTTCCTACGAGCAGTACTTC. Translation: CASSFHRDELSYEQYF.

The J gene is TRBJ2-7, the V gene TRBV28, with D perhaps matching TRBD1 (6 bases). Germline loops: CDR1 MDHEN, CDR2 SYDVKM. This CDR3 contains 14 residues. V lost 3 bases and J 5 bases, leaving 14 bases between the germline ends. The CDR3 nucleotides are TGTGCCAGCAGTTTTCCGGGACAATCGGACGAGCAGTACTTC. As protein: CASSFPGQSDEQYF.

The chain recombines TRBV7-9 with TRBJ2-1; 7 positions match TRBD2. Germline V gene data show CDR1 as SEHNR and CDR2 as FQNEAQ (reference sequence). The trim removed 1 base at V and 5 bases at J, leaving 5 bases unmatched. The CDR3 covers 15 residues. CDR3 sequence: CASSLGRERDNEQFF. The CDR3 DNA is TGTGCCAGCAGCTTAGGGCGGGAGCGGGACAATGAGCAGTTCTTC.

At least ten counts were recorded for this clonotype. The rearrangement uses TRBV12-3 or TRBV12-4 and TRBJ2-1; TRBD2 aligns across 11 bases. Trimming at V came to 4 bases and at J to 8 bases, leaving 13 bases not matched to a gene. This CDR3 region has 17 residues. The CDR3 loop is CASSSLSGRAVSYEQFF. DNA for the CDR3: TGTGCCAGCAGTTCCCTTAGCGGGAGGGCCGTTAGTTATGAGCAGTTCTTC.

The sample holds a few counts of this clonotype. The rearrangement links TRBV28 to TRBJ1-4; the D is unclear. The length of the CDR3 is 12 residues. Trimming pared 7 bases from V and 1 base from J, leaving 4 bases between. In germline, CDR1 is MDHEN, CDR2 SYDVKM. The CDR3 loop is CASKGTNEKLFF. In DNA, the CDR3 is TGTGCCAGCAAGGGAACTAATGAAAAACTGTTTTTT.

This clonotype was observed a single time. V usage is TRBV5-1 and J usage is TRBJ2-1; D gene unclear. CDR1 and CDR2 (germline): SGHRS, YFSETQ. With 1 base removed from V and 4 bases from J, the gap between germline ends came to 15 bases. CDR3 length equals 16 residues. CDR3 DNA sequence: TGCGCCAGCAGCTTGCGCCTGGGCAGCCAGTACAATGAGCAGTTCTTC. This translates into CASSLRLGSQYNEQFF. Full variable domain (missing parts from reference TRBV5-1 and TRBJ2-1): KAGVTQTPRYLIKTRGQQVTLSCSPISGHRSVSWYQQTPGQGLQFLFEYFSETQRNKGNFPGRFSGRQFSNSRSEMNVSTLELGDSALYLCASSLRLGSQYNEQFFGPGTRLTVL.

The J gene is TRBJ2-6, the V gene TRBV29-1, with 12 positions matching TRBD2. Germline CDR1 SQVTM, CDR2 ANQGSEA. The CDR3 extends over 19 amino acids. V shed 0 bases, J shed 0 bases, and the junction held 6 bases outside the gene matches. The CDR3 loop is CSVEEWGLAGSSGANVLTF. The CDR3 coding sequence is TGCAGCGTTGAAGAGTGGGGACTAGCGGGTAGCTCTGGGGCCAACGTCCTGACTTTC.

The chain recombines TRBV29-1 with TRBJ2-1; D gene ambiguous. Looked up from germline, CDR1 is SQVTM and CDR2 is ANQGSEA. The CDR3 sequence is 12 residues long. Trimming shortened V by 5 bases and J by 5 bases, and 10 bases separated the two germline ends. The CDR3 spells CSVRLANNEQFF. In nucleotides, the CDR3 is TGCAGCGTTCGGTTGGCCAACAATGAGCAGTTCTTC.

This clonotype has a handful of counts. CDR3 sequence: CASSYMRLAGDTGELFF. CDR3 DNA: TGTGCCAGCAGTTACATGCGACTAGCGGGAGATACCGGGGAGCTGTTTTTT. This chain joins TRBV6-5 and TRBJ2-2, with TRBD2 identical over 12 bases. Germline V gene sequence: CDR1 MNHEY, CDR2 SVGAGI. CDR3 length: 17 residues. The J segment lost 5 bases and the V segment lost 2 bases, leaving 6 bases of the junction unmatched.

This chain connects TRBV4-3 to TRBJ2-7; TRBD2 is a possible D gene (6 bases). CDR3 length: 17 residues. The germline V gene has CDR1 LGHNA and CDR2 YSLEER. The V end was cut by 0 bases, the J end by 3 bases, with 18 bases between. CDR3 region: CASSQDSRWGVIYEQYF. In DNA, the CDR3 is TGCGCCAGCAGCCAAGATAGCAGGTGGGGGGTCATCTACGAGCAGTACTTC.

The V and J genes are TRBV6-2 or TRBV6-3 and TRBJ2-1; 8 bases are a match to TRBD2. V dropped 7 bases and J dropped 8; count of bases not matched to a gene: 7. Germline loops: CDR1 MNHEY, CDR2 SVGEGT. The CDR3 runs to 13 residues. CDR3 DNA sequence: TGTGCCAGCACCCCGGGGGGGACCCATGAGCAGTTCTTC. This gives the protein CASTPGGTHEQFF.

The chain recombines TRBV24-1 with TRBJ2-3; D unresolved. The CDR3 extends over 17 amino acids. Trimming shortened V by 2 bases and J by 2 bases, and 16 bases separated the two germline ends. From germline, CDR1 is KGHDR and CDR2 SFDVKD. The CDR3 DNA reads as TGTGCCACCAGTGATTCACGAAGGGCGTTGTACACAGATACGCAGTATTTT. Protein product: CATSDSRRALYTDTQYF.

V usage is TRBV7-9 and J usage is TRBJ1-6, with no clear D. Germline V gene data show CDR1 as SEHNR and CDR2 as FQNEAQ (reference sequence). The CDR3 has 14 residues. V shed 5 bases and J shed 5 bases, with 10 bases lying between them. The CDR3 protein is CASSRVLNNSPLHF. CDR3 DNA sequence: TGTGCCAGCAGCCGGGTGTTGAATAATTCACCCCTCCACTTT.